This T cell receptor beta chain was sequenced in a study of control samples from healthy donors and cancer patients. The CDR3 contains 14 residues. From germline, CDR1 is SEHNR and CDR2 FQNEAQ (reference sequence). V lost 4 bases to trimming and J lost 3 bases, with 12 bases between them. Sequencing used immunoSEQ multiplex PCR; TCRdb keeps in-frame clones, though not all of them. The sample carries some 35,000 clones, about 93% recorded once. The sequence was obtained from a man aged 35 to 55 with colorectal cancer. The source material was PBMCs. The rearrangement links TRBV7-9 to TRBJ1-2, with D tentatively TRBD1 (5 bases). DNA for the CDR3: TGTGCCAGCAGCTGGGGGGGAAGCGACTATGGCTACACCTTC. Its protein product is CASSWGGSDYGYTF. Drawing the rest from reference TRBV7-9 and TRBJ1-2, the complete variable domain is DTGVSQNPRHKITKRGQNVTFRCDPISEHNRLYWYRQTLGQGPEFLTYFQNEAQLEKSRLLSDRFSAERPKGSFSTLEIQRTEQGDSAMYLCASSWGGSDYGYTFGSGTRLTVV.